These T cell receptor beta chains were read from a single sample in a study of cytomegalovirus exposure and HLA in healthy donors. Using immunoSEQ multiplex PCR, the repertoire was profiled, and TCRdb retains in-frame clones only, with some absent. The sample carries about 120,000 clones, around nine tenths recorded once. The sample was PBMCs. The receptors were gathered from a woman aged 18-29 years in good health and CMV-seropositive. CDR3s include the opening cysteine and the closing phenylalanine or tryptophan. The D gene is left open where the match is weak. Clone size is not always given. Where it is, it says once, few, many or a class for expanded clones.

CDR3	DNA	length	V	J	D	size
CATSRGLAGSRNTQYF	TGTGCCACCAGCAGAGGGCTAGCGGGGTCGCGGAATACGCAGTATTTT	16	TRBV15	TRBJ2-3	TRBD2	-
CASSRRTGGGNQPQHF	TGTGCCAGCAGCCGACGGACAGGGGGCGGCAATCAGCCCCAGCATTTT	16	TRBV7-2	TRBJ1-5	TRBD1	-
CASSFDSFYNSPLHF	TGTGCCAGCAGCTTCGACAGTTTCTATAATTCACCCCTCCACTTT	15	TRBV7-9	TRBJ1-6	-	-
CASSPGLAYRQETQYF	TGTGCCAGCAGCCCGGGACTAGCGTACCGCCAAGAGACCCAGTACTTC	16	TRBV9	TRBJ2-5	TRBD2	-
CAWSGAGASTDTQYF	TGTGCCTGGAGCGGAGCGGGGGCCTCCACAGATACGCAGTATTTT	15	TRBV30	TRBJ2-3	TRBD2	-
CASSQTSGTHNEQFF	TGTGCCAGCAGCCAGACTAGCGGGACCCACAATGAGCAGTTCTTC	15	TRBV5-4	TRBJ2-1	TRBD2	-
CASSQGGAGGETQYF	TGCGCCAGCAGCCAAGGCGGAGCGGGAGGGGAGACCCAGTACTTC	15	TRBV4-1	TRBJ2-5	TRBD2	-
CASSPLAGGEGSPLHF	TGTGCCAGCTCACCACTAGCAGGGGGCGAAGGTTCACCCCTCCACTTT	16	TRBV18	TRBJ1-6	TRBD1	few
CSVARGSYEQYF	TGCAGCGTCGCAAGGGGCTCCTACGAGCAGTACTTC	12	TRBV29-1	TRBJ2-7	-	once
CASMDRSTDTQYF	TGTGCCAGCATGGACAGGAGCACAGATACGCAGTATTTT	13	TRBV9	TRBJ2-3	TRBD1	-
CASSLQQGNEQFF	TGCGCCAGCAGCTTACAACAGGGAAATGAGCAGTTCTTC	13	TRBV5-1	TRBJ2-1	-	-
CASWDRGLANEKLFF	TGTGCCAGCTGGGACAGGGGGTTGGCTAATGAAAAACTGTTTTTT	15	TRBV5-8	TRBJ1-4	TRBD1	-
CASGRTGANSPLHF	TGTGCCAGCGGACGGACAGGCGCAAATTCACCCCTCCACTTT	14	TRBV25-1	TRBJ1-6	TRBD1	-
CASSLTLDRVPCGYTF	TGTGCTAGCAGCTTAACTTTAGACAGGGTACCCTGTGGCTACACCTTC	16	TRBV7-7	TRBJ1-2	TRBD1	-
CAWTSRTGQPQHF	TGTGCCTGGACCTCCCGGACAGGGCAGCCCCAGCATTTT	13	TRBV30	TRBJ1-5	TRBD1	-
CASSVGTSGGHYNEQFF	TGTGCCAGCAGCGTAGGGACTAGCGGAGGCCACTACAATGAGCAGTTCTTC	17	TRBV9	TRBJ2-1	TRBD2	-
CASSETPGLAGSNEQFF	TGTGCCAGCAGTGAAACCCCGGGACTAGCGGGAAGCAATGAGCAGTTCTTC	17	TRBV2	TRBJ2-1	TRBD2	-
CASSQGQTYDYGYTF	TGTGCCAGCAGCCAGGGACAGACCTATGACTATGGCTACACCTTC	15	TRBV4-2	TRBJ1-2	TRBD1	-
CASSHGGDYEQYF	TGTGCCAGCTCACACGGGGGGGACTACGAGCAGTACTTC	13	TRBV18	TRBJ2-7	TRBD2	-
CTYSRWSSNTEAFF	TGCACCTATTCTCGGTGGTCCTCGAACACTGAAGCTTTCTTT	14	TRBV29-1	TRBJ1-1	-	-
CASSIPGGLNQPQHF	TGTGCCAGTAGTATACCTGGCGGGTTAAATCAGCCCCAGCATTTT	15	TRBV19	TRBJ1-5	-	-
CASSDRPGGEKLFF	TGTGCCAGCAGTGATAGGCCAGGGGGAGAAAAACTGTTTTTT	14	TRBV25-1	TRBJ1-4	TRBD1	-
CASSFLAGQISYNEQFF	TGTGCCAGCAGTTTTCTAGCGGGGCAAATCTCCTACAATGAGCAGTTCTTC	17	TRBV27	TRBJ2-1	TRBD2	-
CASSLRYEQYF	TGTGCCAGCAGCTTGCGGTACGAGCAGTACTTC	11	TRBV5-6	TRBJ2-7	-	-
CASSPRAVLNTEAFF	TGTGCCAGCAGCCCGCGCGCGGTCCTCAACACTGAAGCTTTCTTT	15	TRBV11-1	TRBJ1-1	-	-
CASTEAGGNNEQFF	TGTGCCAGCACCGAAGCGGGAGGGAACAATGAGCAGTTCTTC	14	TRBV9	TRBJ2-1	TRBD2	once
CASSPYRETQYF	TGTGCCAGCTCACCCTACCGGGAGACCCAGTACTTC	12	TRBV18	TRBJ2-5	-	-
CAWSVLSYNEQFF	TGTGCCTGGAGTGTACTCTCCTACAATGAGCAGTTCTTC	13	TRBV30	TRBJ2-1	-	-
CASSREPIDEQFF	TGTGCCAGCAGCCGGGAGCCGATCGATGAGCAGTTCTTC	13	TRBV11-3	TRBJ2-1	-	-
CASSVTSGGARETQYF	TGTGCCAGCAGCGTGACTAGCGGGGGGGCCCGGGAGACCCAGTACTTC	16	TRBV5-4	TRBJ2-5	TRBD2	-
CASSAGLNTEAFF	TGTGCCAGTAGTGCAGGGCTGAACACTGAAGCTTTCTTT	13	TRBV19	TRBJ1-1	-	few
CASRREAGAGSPLHF	TGTGCCAGCAGGAGAGAGGCAGGGGCTGGATCACCCCTCCACTTT	15	TRBV6-5	TRBJ1-6	-	few
CASSSPGHGMDTQYF	TGTGCCAGCAGCTCGCCGGGACACGGCATGGATACGCAGTATTTT	15	TRBV7-2	TRBJ2-3	-	-
CASSFPTELNTEAFF	TGTGCCAGCAGTTTCCCTACAGAGCTGAACACTGAAGCTTTCTTT	15	TRBV28	TRBJ1-1	-	-
CASSQADRGEAFF	TGTGCCAGCAGCCAGGCGGACAGGGGTGAAGCTTTCTTT	13	TRBV4-2	TRBJ1-1	TRBD1	once
CASSPHRGARETQYF	TGTGCCAGCAGTCCCCACAGGGGCGCTCGGGAGACCCAGTACTTC	15	TRBV11-3	TRBJ2-5	TRBD1	-
CASSTAGGYGYTF	TGTGCCAGTAGTACGGCAGGGGGCTATGGCTACACCTTC	13	TRBV19	TRBJ1-2	TRBD1	-
CASTSHGTGANEQFF	TGTGCCAGCACCTCCCATGGGACAGGGGCCAATGAGCAGTTCTTC	15	TRBV6-6	TRBJ2-1	TRBD1	-
CASSVSSPSTDTQYF	TGTGCCAGCAGCGTATCTTCCCCCAGCACAGATACGCAGTATTTT	15	TRBV9	TRBJ2-3	-	-
CASRAGEQFF	TGTGCCAGCAGGGCGGGTGAGCAGTTCTTC	10	TRBV7-9	TRBJ2-1	-	-
CASSSPGTGVGGDFGYTF	TGTGCCAGCAGTAGTCCCGGGACAGGGGTTGGGGGTGACTTCGGCTACACCTTC	18	TRBV28	TRBJ1-2	TRBD1	-